This passage covers 28 T cell receptor beta chains from one sample sequenced in a study of prognosis after radiotherapy for stage I lung cancer. Two-round multiplex PCR, the amplification method, yielded TCR beta CDR3 from genomic DNA. Gene-specific primers for each TRBV and TRBJ gene drove first-round PCR. TCRdb reanalysed the multiplex PCR reads using MiXCR and keeps one entry per CDR3 protein. Among around 28,000 distinct CDR3 sequences listed, 40% to 60% were seen once. Here the sequenced sample was PBMCs, taken before or after stereotactic body radiation therapy (not recorded which). The receptors derive from a donor over 45 with non-small cell lung cancer.

In its sample, this clonotype is medium-sized. The chain carries TRBV5-1 and TRBJ1-2, with a weak D call TRBD1 (5 bases). V lost 5 bases and J lost 0, with 11 bases in between. Germline CDR1 is SGHRS and CDR2 is YFSETQ. The CDR3 has 14 amino acids. CDR3 region: CASREGIPNYGYTF. The DNA for the CDR3 is TGCGCCAGCAGGGAGGGGATCCCTAACTATGGCTACACCTTC.

V gene TRBV7-2 combines with J gene TRBJ2-2; D is perhaps TRBD1 or TRBD2 (5 bases each). Trimming shortened V by 5 bases and J by 5 bases, and 18 bases separated the two germline ends. Per germline, CDR1 SGHTA and CDR2 FQGNSA. This CDR3 has 16 amino acids. DNA of the CDR3: TGTGCCAGCAGCCGCCGGGGCGGAACCCCGACCGGGGAGCTGTTTTTT. Protein product: CASSRRGGTPTGELFF.

About this clonotype: A far larger clone is one nucleotide away, so this likely arose from a read error. The V and J genes are TRBV6-4 and TRBJ2-7; 7 bases are shared with TRBD1. Germline CDR1 MRHNA, CDR2 SNTAGT. The CDR3 spans 16 residues. The V segment lost 5 bases and the J segment 0 bases; nucleotides outside the gene matches: 10. This CDR3 reads CASSYGLGQCSYEQYF. Written as DNA, the CDR3 is TGTGCCAGCAGTTACGGCCTGGGACAGTGCTCCTACGAGCAGTACTTC.

This clonotype was observed a handful of times. This may stem from a read error, because a much larger clone lies one nucleotide away. V is TRBV6-5 and J is TRBJ1-2, with D possibly matching TRBD1 (5 bases). With 0 bases removed from V and 8 bases from J, the gap between germline ends came to 25 bases. Germline values: CDR1 MNHEY, CDR2 SVGAGI. CDR3 length: 18 residues. The CDR3 region is CASSYSRPGSIQGGGYTF. The CDR3, as DNA: TGTGCCAGCAGTTACTCGAGGCCAGGGAGCATCCAGGGTGGGGGCTACACCTTC.

The chain recombines TRBV3-1 with TRBJ1-1; TRBD1 agrees at 7 bases. Losses at the gene ends were 3 bases for V and 7 bases for J; bases not matched to a gene: 5. Germline-derived CDR1 and CDR2 are LGHDT and YNNKEL (reference sequence). This CDR3 spans 13 amino acids. The CDR3 nucleotides are TGTGCCAGCAGCCAGCACGGGACAGTTGAAGCTTTCTTT. Its protein is CASSQHGTVEAFF.

The chain links TRBV28 to TRBJ2-7; 10 bases match TRBD2. CDR3 size: 15 residues. Germline lookup yields CDR1 MDHEN and CDR2 SYDVKM. V trimming: 7 bases; J trimming: 4 bases; junction bases outside the gene matches: 10. CDR3 DNA: TGTGCCAGCAAGACTAGCGGGTCCGGGGGTTACGAGCAGTACTTC. Its translation is CASKTSGSGGYEQYF.

At least ten counts were recorded for this clonotype. The chain recombines TRBV18 with TRBJ1-1; maybe TRBD1 (5 bases). The CDR3 sequence is 15 residues long. Trimming removed 0 bases from V and 5 bases from J, with 13 bases in between. The germline gives CDR1 KGHSH, CDR2 LQKENI. The DNA of the CDR3 is TGTGCCAGCTCACCACCGTCCGGGGGGAGTACTGAAGCTTTCTTT. Its protein is CASSPPSGGSTEAFF.

To note about this clonotype: The junction and the germline gene differ at one end; a read error may be behind it. The rearrangement links TRBV5-8 to TRBJ2-3; D ambiguous. Germline V lookup: CDR1 SGHTS, CDR2 YDEGEE. The CDR3 sequence is 12 residues long. The chain's CDR3 is CSSSLSQDTQYF. The CDR3 region has the DNA TGTTCCAGCAGCTTGTCCCAGGATACTCAGTATTTT.

With respect to this clonotype: A far larger clone differs by one base, so this is likely a read error. The chain carries TRBV7-3 and TRBJ2-3; a weak D match, TRBD2 (5 bases). Trimming shortened V by 2 bases and J by 1 base, and 10 bases separated the two germline ends. The CDR3 consists of 15 residues. Germline assignment: CDR1 SGHTA and CDR2 FQGTGA. The CDR3 protein is CASSLAVGGTDTQYF. The CDR3 DNA reads TGTGCCAGCAGCTTAGCCGTGGGAGGCACAGATACGCAGTATTTT.

This chain joins TRBV20-1 and TRBJ2-7, with 13 positions matching TRBD2. Trimming took 2 bases from V and 4 from J; bases not matched to a gene: 2. The CDR3 sequence is 14 residues long. Germline values: CDR1 DFQATT, CDR2 SNEGSKA (reference sequence). CDR3 DNA: TGCAGTGCTAGAACTAGCGGGAGGGGGTACGAGCAGTACTTC. Translating it yields CSARTSGRGYEQYF.

This clonotype was counted once. Given a far larger clone just one base away, this is likely a sequencing read error. This rearrangement joins TRBV7-9 to TRBJ2-5; TRBD2 is a possible D gene (5 bases). The germline CDR1 and CDR2 sequences are SEHNR and FQNEAQ (reference sequence). The length of the CDR3 is 14 residues. Trimming removed 4 bases at V and 9 bases at J, with 18 bases between. The CDR3 sequence: CASSSVRQLGAQYF. The CDR3 region has the DNA TGTGCCAGCAGCTCGGTCCGCCAACTAGGTGCCCAGTACTTC.

V and J are TRBV6-1 and TRBJ1-2; D not resolved. There are 16 residues in the CDR3. V was trimmed by 6 bases and J by 4 bases, leaving 21 bases between them. The germline CDR1 and CDR2 sequences are MNHNS and SASEGT. The CDR3 is CASSYGQAPLGYGYTF. The CDR3 DNA sequence: TGTGCCAGCAGCTATGGTCAGGCCCCCCTCGGCTATGGCTACACCTTC.

This clonotype was observed at least ten times. The genes are TRBV5-1 and TRBJ2-7, with 9 bases aligning to TRBD1. The CDR3 has 15 residues. V gave up 4 bases and J gave up 3 bases; unmatched junction bases: 8. CDR1 is SGHRS, CDR2 YFSETQ, per germline. For the CDR3, the DNA is TGCGCCAGCAGCGTAATACCGGGACAGGGCTACGAGCAGTACTTC. The encoded protein is CASSVIPGQGYEQYF.

In the case of this clonotype: This likely stems from a read error, as it lies one base from a far larger clone. The rearrangement links TRBV2 to TRBJ1-6, with 7 bases identical to TRBD1. The tail of the sequence fits TRBJ1-1 better, so the J call may be wrong. Per the germline V gene, CDR1 is SNHLY and CDR2 is FYNNEI. This CDR3 spans 14 amino acids. CDR3 protein: CASRTNRGGPEAFF. The CDR3 nucleotides read TGTGCCAGCAGAACCAACAGGGGCGGCCCTGAAGCTTTCTTT.

The rearrangement joins TRBV6-1 to TRBJ2-5; the match to TRBD2 covers 8 bases. Germline lookup yields CDR1 MNHNS and CDR2 SASEGT. V gave up 5 bases and J gave up 4 bases; unmatched junction bases: 15. The CDR3 consists of 17 residues. CDR3 sequence: CASSTCSGTHAGETQYF. CDR3 DNA: TGTGCCAGCAGTACATGTAGCGGGACACACGCGGGAGAGACCCAGTACTTC.

On this clonotype itself: Relative to the germline gene, one junction end is altered; a read error may explain this. The V call is TRBV24-1, the J call TRBJ2-7; D gene ambiguous. CDR3 length: 15 residues. CDR1 and CDR2 from the germline V gene are KGHDR and SFDVKD. The DNA of the CDR3 is TGTTCCACCAGTGATCCTAGGGCGCCCGGAGACGAGCAGTACTTC. Residues: CSTSDPRAPGDEQYF.

This clonotype was counted many times. The chain combines TRBV5-5 with TRBJ2-7; D is uncertain. V lost 4 bases, J lost 3 bases, and 11 bases lay in between. The CDR3 runs to 13 residues. CDR1 SGHKS and CDR2 YYEKEE come from the germline V gene (reference sequence). Written as DNA, the CDR3 is TGTGCCAGCAGCGGGCAGCTTCTCTACGAGCAGTACTTC. It specifies CASSGQLLYEQYF.

This clonotype was picked up a small number of times. V and J are TRBV6-1 and TRBJ2-1; possible D gene TRBD2, 7 bases. Trimming took off 7 bases at V and 2 bases at J, with 18 bases between the two ends. The germline gives CDR1 MNHNS, CDR2 SASEGT. This CDR3 is 16 amino acids long. Here the CDR3 reads CASKQGAGVTYNEQFF. The DNA of the CDR3 is TGTGCCAGCAAACAGGGTGCGGGAGTAACCTACAATGAGCAGTTCTTC.

This clonotype was seen at least ten times. V is TRBV14 and J is TRBJ2-3; the D gene is possibly TRBD2 (6 bases). Trimming took 4 bases from V and 4 from J, leaving 15 bases between them. Per the germline V gene, CDR1 is SGHDN and CDR2 is FVKESK. The CDR3 sequence is 15 residues long. The chain's CDR3 is CASSPPPGEADTQYF. In nucleotides, the CDR3 is TGTGCCAGCAGCCCACCCCCGGGAGAGGCAGATACGCAGTATTTT.

By sample share, this clonotype is medium-sized. The V and J genes are TRBV6-2 or TRBV6-3 and TRBJ1-6; D unresolved. Trimming stripped 5 bases from V and 6 bases from J, with 8 bases between. The CDR3 spans 13 residues. From germline, CDR1 is MNHEY and CDR2 SVGEGT. The CDR3 region is CASSPGLNSPLHF. CDR3 bases: TGTGCCAGCAGTCCGGGTCTTAATTCACCCCTCCACTTT.

Sample share makes this clonotype medium-sized. The rearrangement joins TRBV7-2 to TRBJ2-2; D is ambiguous. Germline CDR1 and CDR2: SGHTA and FQGNSA. Trimming cost V 1 base and J 6 bases, with 12 bases left between them. CDR3 size: 15 residues. The CDR3 DNA reads as TGTGCCAGCAGCTTAGTAATTAGAGGTGCCGGGGAGCTGTTTTTT. It translates to CASSLVIRGAGELFF.

By frequency in the sample, this clonotype is medium-sized. The chain couples TRBV30 to TRBJ1-2; no reliable D call. The germline gives CDR1 GTSNPN, CDR2 SVGIG (reference sequence). The CDR3 has 12 amino acids. CDR3 nucleotide sequence: TGTGCTGGAAGTCAGTCTAACTATGGCTACACCTTC. This translates into CAGSQSNYGYTF.

Ten or more counts support this clonotype. V and J are TRBV29-1 and TRBJ2-3, with 10 bases aligning to TRBD2. Germline loops: CDR1 SQVTM, CDR2 ANQGSEA. The CDR3 length is 14 residues. J lost 2 bases, V lost 5 bases, and 4 bases had no gene match. The CDR3 DNA follows: TGCAGCGTTTCCACTAGCGGGAACACAGATACGCAGTATTTT. Translation: CSVSTSGNTDTQYF.

The count of this clonotype is one. In this CDR3 the conserved last residue, phenylalanine or tryptophan, is missing, so a read error is likely. This sequence joins TRBV20-1 and TRBJ2-3; D might be TRBD1 (6 bases). The germline V and J ends were trimmed by 5 bases and 3 bases, with 18 bases remaining between them. Per the germline V gene, CDR1 is DFQATT and CDR2 is SNEGSKA (reference sequence). This CDR3 is 15 amino acids long. As DNA, the CDR3 is TGCAGTGCTTCGCCGACAGGCGTGGTAACAGATACGCAGTATCTT. It translates to CSASPTGVVTDTQYL.

This clonotype was seen at least ten times. The chain recombines TRBV24-1 with TRBJ2-5; the match to TRBD1 covers 9 bases. The CDR3 extends over 14 amino acids. Trimming took 4 bases from V and 5 from J; bases not matched to a gene: 4. Germline values: CDR1 KGHDR, CDR2 SFDVKD. In DNA form, the CDR3 reads TGTGCCACCAGTGACCCGACAGGGGGGGAGACCCAGTACTTC. It encodes CATSDPTGGETQYF.

This clonotype was counted at least ten times. The chain has TRBV25-1 and TRBJ1-4; D might be TRBD1 (6 bases). From germline, CDR1 is MGHDK and CDR2 SYGVNS. The CDR3 loop spans 13 amino acids. The CDR3 sequence is CSHPRTVNEKLFF. For the CDR3, the DNA is TGTTCTCACCCGCGGACAGTTAATGAAAAACTGTTTTTT.

This CDR3 reads CASSPQGGTQYF. Written as DNA, the CDR3 is TGTGCCAGCAGCCCACAGGGAGGTACGCAGTATTTT. This chain uses TRBV6-2 or TRBV6-3 with TRBJ2-3, with D tentatively TRBD1 or TRBD2 (6 bases each). This CDR3 region has 12 residues. The V end lost 6 bases, the J end lost 8 bases, and 12 bases lay between the germline ends. The germline V gene has CDR1 MNHEY and CDR2 SVGEGT.

This clonotype occurred many times. This chain links TRBV19 with TRBJ2-5; 7 bases agree with TRBD2. Germline V gives CDR1 LNHDA, CDR2 SQIVND (reference sequence). The CDR3 covers 14 residues. V lost 6 bases, J lost 7 bases, and 11 bases stayed unmatched. CDR3 DNA: TGTGCCAGTAGAGCGACCGCACCGGGAGGGACCCAGTACTTC. This translates into CASRATAPGGTQYF.